This TCR beta chain was identified during a study of CD8+ T cells in alopecia areata. Study results and caveats: Lesional scalp displayed greater clonality than normal scalp, most notably in alopecia totalis/universalis. Tofacitinib produced a significant decrease in scalp clonality and in expanded CD8+ clones among the top 100.

Treatment in this sample: oral pan-JAK inhibitor, 5-10 mg twice daily. Cell sorting on a FACSAria was used to separate CD4+ and CD8+ T cells from the PBMCs. RNA was isolated and reverse transcribed to cDNA, the sequencing template. The protocol was immunoSEQ multiplex PCR, while the TCRdb copy is restricted to in-frame clones and leaves out a portion. The top ten clones hold around 0.92% of a sample with about 260,000 clones, around three fifths of them seen once. This clone was observed a handful of times. Its target is not known. The CDR3 is 11 residues long. V gave up 5 bases and J gave up 5 bases, with 9 bases separating them. Germline CDR1 and CDR2: DFQATT and SNEGSKA (reference sequence).

The chain has TRBV20-1 and TRBJ2-5; weak D call: TRBD2 (5 bases). The clonotype was recovered from a human donor with alopecia areata. This specimen was CD4+ T cells sorted from blood, taken around week 54, from a patient treated with tofacitinib. The CDR3 sequence: CSAPADETQYF. The CDR3 region has the DNA TGCAGTGCTCCAGCGGATGAGACCCAGTACTTC.